This T cell receptor beta chain derives from a study of resident and recirculating memory T cells in vitiligo (dated by TCRdb to 2016 to 2018). Background on the whole study: For TCR beta sequencing, epidermis was obtained by shave biopsy from two lesional and two nonlesional sites, and PBMCs were also collected, from each of 3 stable vitiligo patients. The human TCR beta sequencing was designed to test whether specific clones found in lesional vitiligo skin differed from the clones found in nonlesional skin and in blood. Samples were homogenized without cell sorting just before genomic DNA extraction with the Qiagen DNeasy Blood & Tissue Kit.

Vitiligo was considered stable when no change in lesions had been observed over the previous 6 months. To count as stable, patients also needed to show no confetti depigmentation, which is a clinical sign of active vitiligo. Any patient who had received treatment in the previous three months was excluded. Ficoll density gradient centrifugation was used to isolate PBMCs from heparinized blood, after which the PBMCs were flash-frozen. As regards this clone: It has no known antigen specificity. No much larger clone exists at a distance of one base, and base qualities are not known.

Overall study results and their limits: TCR sequences were not found to be conserved across biopsy sites or patients, suggesting that different lesions are infiltrated by different T cell clones, a pattern described as private specificity. Clonality was not the same from one vitiligo lesion to another, and no unique dominant TCR clone turned up. Mechanistic studies in the future are needed to assess how much the detected T cell clones and the human Trm pools versus Tcm pools each contribute. By overlap and correlation analysis, no significant repertoire overlap was shown between biopsies, even within a single patient, except for each lesion compared with itself.

TCR beta chains were amplified from genomic DNA with the immunoSEQ hsTCRB kit. Sequencing of TCR beta libraries was performed on an Illumina MiSeq instrument by the immunoSEQ service. The paper's processing steps were these. The immunoSEQ Analyzer was used to analyze the repertoire data. TCRdb mirrors the immuneACCESS table, restricted to in-frame sequences. Some clones are absent from its copies; in checked studies, under half trace to an unresolved V gene, and the reason for the others is unknown. V and J calls plus clone size are reproduced from that table; the DNA served to infer D and trimming. This sample has tens of thousands of clones in its table, and just over 90% of those were observed once. The ten largest clones add up to about 4.8% of the sample. The clonotype originates from a male donor with vitiligo. The sample consisted of blood.

CDR3 reads: CASSSGKGLAPDTQYF. The nucleotide sequence reads TGTGCCAGCAGCTCTGGAAAGGGACTAGCCCCAGATACGCAGTATTTT. The chain is made from TRBV28 and TRBJ2-3, with 9 bases in between that match TRBD2. In the germline V gene, CDR1 corresponds to MDHEN and CDR2 to SYDVKM. From the cysteine through the phenylalanine, the CDR3 covers 16 amino acids. CDR3 DNA only is kept here, 48 bases in frame from base 1. The V end gives up 6 bases and the J end 4 bases, leaving 11 bases in the junction not matched to a gene.